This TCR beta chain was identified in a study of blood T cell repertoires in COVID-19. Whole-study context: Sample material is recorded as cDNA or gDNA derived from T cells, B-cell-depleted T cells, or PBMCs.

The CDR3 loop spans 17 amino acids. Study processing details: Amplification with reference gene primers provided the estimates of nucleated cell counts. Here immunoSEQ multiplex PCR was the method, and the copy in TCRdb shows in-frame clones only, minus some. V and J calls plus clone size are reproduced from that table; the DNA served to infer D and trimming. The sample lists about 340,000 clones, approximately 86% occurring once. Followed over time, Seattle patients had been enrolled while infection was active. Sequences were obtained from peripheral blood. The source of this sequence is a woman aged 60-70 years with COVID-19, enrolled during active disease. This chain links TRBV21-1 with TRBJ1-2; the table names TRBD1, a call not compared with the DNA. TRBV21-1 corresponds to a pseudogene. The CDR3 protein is CASSKGPIGPRDYGYTF. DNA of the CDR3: TGTGCCAGCAGCAAAGGTCCCATTGGCCCCAGGGACTATGGCTACACCTTC.